These T cell receptor beta chains were read from a single sample in a study of cytomegalovirus exposure and HLA in healthy donors. Repertoires were generated with immunoSEQ multiplex PCR, while TCRdb's copy carries only in-frame clones and drops some. The table includes 150,000 to 200,000 clones, almost 85% detected once. The sequenced sample was PBMCs. The source is a woman between 50 and 59 years old in good health and CMV-seronegative. CDR3s include the opening cysteine and the closing phenylalanine or tryptophan. The D gene is left open where the match is weak. Not every row has a clone size; where given, it reads once, few, many or a size class.

size: NA; D: TRBD1; V: TRBV5-8; J: TRBJ2-5; CDR3: CASSSGQGAWETQYF; DNA: TGTGCCAGCAGCTCCGGACAGGGGGCTTGGGAGACCCAGTACTTC
size: NA; D: NA; V: TRBV4-2; J: TRBJ1-3; CDR3: CASSLPGSTGNTIYF; DNA: TGTGCCAGCAGCCTCCCGGGTTCCACTGGAAACACCATATATTTT
size: NA; D: NA; V: TRBV6-5; J: TRBJ1-5; CDR3: CASSYGRDQGSQHF; DNA: TGTGCCAGCAGTTACGGGAGAGACCAAGGGTCCCAGCATTTT
size: NA; D: NA; V: TRBV5-1; J: TRBJ1-2; CDR3: CASSLEGDGYTF; DNA: TGCGCCAGCAGCTTGGAAGGGGATGGCTACACCTTC
size: NA; D: TRBD1; V: TRBV2; J: TRBJ2-7; CDR3: CAGQGQGDFNEQYF; DNA: TGTGCCGGGCAGGGACAGGGGGACTTTAACGAGCAGTACTTC
size: NA; D: TRBD1; V: TRBV18; J: TRBJ2-7; CDR3: CASSPGTGGTYEQYF; DNA: TGTGCCAGCTCACCAGGGACAGGGGGTACCTACGAGCAGTACTTC
size: NA; D: TRBD1; V: TRBV9; J: TRBJ2-2; CDR3: CASSFGTGGLVDTGELFF; DNA: TGTGCCAGCAGCTTCGGGACAGGGGGCTTAGTCGACACCGGGGAGCTGTTTTTT
size: NA; D: TRBD1; V: TRBV19; J: TRBJ1-1; CDR3: CASSLGQERGATEAFF; DNA: TGTGCCAGTAGTCTCGGACAGGAGAGGGGGGCGACTGAAGCTTTCTTT
size: NA; D: TRBD1; V: TRBV5-6; J: TRBJ1-2; CDR3: CASSLATGEMYSGYTF; DNA: TGTGCCAGCAGCTTGGCGACAGGGGAGATGTACAGTGGCTACACCTTC
size: NA; D: TRBD1; V: TRBV7-2; J: TRBJ2-7; CDR3: CASSLKGTGGNEQYF; DNA: TGTGCCAGCAGCTTGAAAGGGACAGGGGGTAACGAGCAGTACTTC
size: NA; D: NA; V: TRBV19; J: TRBJ2-7; CDR3: CASSIGSGPTYEQYF; DNA: TGTGCCAGTAGTATAGGGTCGGGTCCCACCTACGAGCAGTACTTC
size: NA; D: TRBD1; V: TRBV7-6; J: TRBJ1-4; CDR3: CASSYGQGKGVREKLFF; DNA: TGTGCCAGCAGCTACGGACAGGGGAAAGGGGTGCGGGAAAAACTGTTTTTT
size: NA; D: TRBD2; V: TRBV15; J: TRBJ2-1; CDR3: CATSRVGTSAYNEQFF; DNA: TGTGCCACCAGCAGGGTCGGGACTAGCGCCTACAATGAGCAGTTCTTC
size: NA; D: NA; V: TRBV2; J: TRBJ1-2; CDR3: CASKFVVLGGYTF; DNA: TGTGCCAGCAAATTCGTGGTGCTAGGAGGCTACACCTTC
size: NA; D: NA; V: TRBV18; J: TRBJ1-3; CDR3: CASSPLAESSGNTIYF; DNA: TGTGCCAGCTCACCATTGGCTGAAAGCTCTGGAAACACCATATATTTT
size: NA; D: NA; V: TRBV5-1; J: TRBJ2-7; CDR3: CASSPGNSYEQYF; DNA: TGCGCCAGCAGCCCAGGAAACTCCTACGAGCAGTACTTC
size: once; D: NA; V: TRBV6-1; J: TRBJ2-2; CDR3: CASSLTTNTGELFF; DNA: TGTGCCAGCAGCCTAACGACGAACACCGGGGAGCTGTTTTTT
size: NA; D: TRBD2; V: TRBV7-2; J: TRBJ2-7; CDR3: CASSPGLGIYEQYF; DNA: TGTGCCAGCAGCCCTGGACTAGGTATCTACGAGCAGTACTTC
size: NA; D: NA; V: TRBV5-4; J: TRBJ1-2; CDR3: CASSGKTPNYGYTF; DNA: TGTGCCAGCAGCGGCAAGACTCCTAACTATGGCTACACCTTC
size: NA; D: NA; V: TRBV6-5; J: TRBJ1-1; CDR3: CASRTPGGTEAFF; DNA: TGTGCCAGCAGGACCCCGGGGGGCACTGAAGCTTTCTTT
size: NA; D: NA; V: TRBV30; J: TRBJ2-1; CDR3: CAWSGTSLNEQFF; DNA: TGTGCCTGGAGTGGCACTAGTCTCAATGAGCAGTTCTTC
size: once; D: NA; V: TRBV18; J: TRBJ2-1; CDR3: CASSPLDPYRVSYNEQFF; DNA: TGTGCCAGCTCACCGTTAGACCCTTACAGGGTCTCCTACAATGAGCAGTTCTTC
size: once; D: NA; V: TRBV27; J: TRBJ2-5; CDR3: CASTAGYQETQYF; DNA: TGTGCCAGCACGGCGGGGTACCAAGAGACCCAGTACTTC
size: few; D: TRBD2; V: TRBV4-3; J: TRBJ2-7; CDR3: CASSQVAAGAPEQYF; DNA: TGCGCCAGCAGCCAAGTGGCAGCGGGAGCCCCGGAGCAGTACTTC
size: NA; D: TRBD1; V: TRBV7-9; J: TRBJ1-1; CDR3: CASSPRTGGSNTEAFF; DNA: TGTGCCAGCAGCCCCCGGACAGGGGGTTCGAACACTGAAGCTTTCTTT
size: once; D: NA; V: TRBV28; J: TRBJ1-1; CDR3: CASSTQGAWTEAFF; DNA: TGTGCCAGCAGTACGCAAGGGGCGTGGACTGAAGCTTTCTTT
size: NA; D: NA; V: TRBV6-4; J: TRBJ1-2; CDR3: CASSAPTGRPGINGYTF; DNA: TGTGCCAGCAGTGCCCCGACGGGGAGGCCGGGGATTAATGGCTACACCTTC
size: NA; D: TRBD2; V: TRBV9; J: TRBJ2-2; CDR3: CASSVEVVAGGRGAGGELFF; DNA: TGTGCCAGCAGCGTAGAAGTGGTAGCGGGAGGGAGGGGAGCGGGCGGGGAGCTGTTTTTT
size: NA; D: TRBD2; V: TRBV18; J: TRBJ2-5; CDR3: CASSRPGLAGETQYF; DNA: TGTGCCAGCTCACGCCCCGGACTAGCGGGAGAGACCCAGTACTTC
size: once; D: TRBD2; V: TRBV27; J: TRBJ2-3; CDR3: CASSLYGRGYGDTQYF; DNA: TGTGCCAGCAGTTTATATGGGAGGGGATATGGAGATACGCAGTATTTT
size: NA; D: NA; V: TRBV30; J: TRBJ2-6; CDR3: CAWSVQGLFSGANVLTF; DNA: TGTGCCTGGAGTGTACAGGGATTATTCTCTGGGGCCAACGTCCTGACTTTC
size: NA; D: TRBD2; V: TRBV7-9; J: TRBJ2-2; CDR3: CASSPRTSGSFANTGELFF; DNA: TGTGCCAGCAGCCCCAGGACTAGCGGGAGTTTTGCAAACACCGGGGAGCTGTTTTTT
size: NA; D: TRBD2; V: TRBV5-4; J: TRBJ2-5; CDR3: CASSLAGGKETQYF; DNA: TGTGCCAGCAGTCTAGCGGGAGGGAAAGAGACCCAGTACTTC
size: once; D: NA; V: TRBV27; J: TRBJ2-7; CDR3: CASSPRRRASYEQYF; DNA: TGTGCCAGCAGTCCCAGGAGGAGGGCTTCCTACGAGCAGTACTTC
size: NA; D: NA; V: TRBV7-9; J: TRBJ1-1; CDR3: CASSLSNTEAFF; DNA: TGTGCCAGCAGCTTGTCAAACACTGAAGCTTTCTTT
size: NA; D: TRBD2; V: TRBV4-1; J: TRBJ2-1; CDR3: CASSQEPSGRAVSYNEQFF; DNA: TGCGCCAGCAGCCAAGAACCTAGCGGGAGGGCCGTCTCCTACAATGAGCAGTTCTTC
size: many; D: NA; V: TRBV28; J: TRBJ2-4; CDR3: CASSSGRGAKNIQYF; DNA: TGTGCCAGCAGTTCGGGCAGGGGAGCCAAAAACATTCAGTACTTC
size: NA; D: NA; V: TRBV28; J: TRBJ2-7; CDR3: CASSFNYEQYF; DNA: TGTGCCAGCAGTTTTAACTACGAGCAGTACTTC
size: NA; D: TRBD1; V: TRBV5-1; J: TRBJ2-7; CDR3: CASRGQGRGYEQYF; DNA: TGCGCCAGCCGGGGACAGGGAAGGGGTTACGAGCAGTACTTC
size: NA; D: NA; V: TRBV6-5; J: TRBJ2-7; CDR3: CASRGSEGGEQYF; DNA: TGTGCCAGCAGAGGGAGCGAAGGGGGCGAGCAGTACTTC
size: once; D: TRBD1; V: TRBV6-1; J: TRBJ1-2; CDR3: CASSEAPGTGNYGYTF; DNA: TGTGCCAGCAGTGAAGCCCCCGGGACAGGGAACTATGGCTACACCTTC
size: NA; D: TRBD1; V: TRBV30; J: TRBJ2-5; CDR3: CAWSTGQIQETQYF; DNA: TGTGCCTGGAGTACGGGACAGATTCAAGAGACCCAGTACTTC
size: NA; D: TRBD2; V: TRBV9; J: TRBJ2-3; CDR3: CASSASGARTDTQYF; DNA: TGTGCCAGCAGCGCCAGCGGGGCGAGGACAGATACGCAGTATTTT
size: NA; D: TRBD2; V: TRBV5-4; J: TRBJ2-1; CDR3: CASSFPSGSSHNEQFF; DNA: TGTGCCAGCAGCTTTCCTAGCGGGAGCTCCCACAATGAGCAGTTCTTC
size: NA; D: NA; V: TRBV27; J: TRBJ1-5; CDR3: CASSFRGQPQHF; DNA: TGTGCCAGCAGTTTTAGGGGTCAGCCCCAGCATTTT
size: once; D: NA; V: TRBV28; J: TRBJ2-2; CDR3: CASSFERLLTGELFF; DNA: TGTGCCAGCAGTTTTGAGCGGCTTCTCACCGGGGAGCTGTTTTTT
size: NA; D: TRBD1; V: TRBV30; J: TRBJ2-6; CDR3: CAWSQTGGRANVLTF; DNA: TGTGCCTGGAGCCAAACAGGGGGTAGGGCCAACGTCCTGACTTTC
size: NA; D: TRBD1; V: TRBV12-5; J: TRBJ1-1; CDR3: CASGLPGTGGTEAFF; DNA: TGTGCTAGTGGTTTACCCGGGACAGGGGGGACTGAAGCTTTCTTT
size: NA; D: NA; V: TRBV7-8; J: TRBJ1-6; CDR3: CASSLIGSSYNSPLHF; DNA: TGTGCCAGCAGCTTAATAGGGAGCTCCTATAATTCACCCCTCCACTTT
size: NA; D: NA; V: TRBV7-3; J: TRBJ2-6; CDR3: CASSPRVSGANVLTF; DNA: TGTGCCAGCAGTCCCAGGGTCTCTGGGGCCAACGTCCTGACTTTC
size: NA; D: TRBD2; V: TRBV6-4; J: TRBJ2-3; CDR3: CASSDSGLAATDTQYF; DNA: TGTGCCAGCAGTGACTCGGGGCTAGCGGCAACAGATACGCAGTATTTT
size: NA; D: TRBD2; V: TRBV19; J: TRBJ2-7; CDR3: CASSPWTSGSGSYEQYF; DNA: TGTGCCAGTAGTCCGTGGACTAGCGGGTCAGGTTCCTACGAGCAGTACTTC
size: NA; D: TRBD1; V: TRBV6-5; J: TRBJ1-3; CDR3: CAVRTGVGGNTIYF; DNA: TGTGCCGTCCGGACAGGGGTGGGAGGAAACACCATATATTTT
size: NA; D: TRBD2; V: TRBV5-1; J: TRBJ2-7; CDR3: CASSVAGTSTYEQYF; DNA: TGCGCCAGCAGCGTAGCCGGGACTAGCACCTACGAGCAGTACTTC
size: NA; D: TRBD1; V: TRBV5-4; J: TRBJ2-1; CDR3: CASSPGTGGTYNEQFF; DNA: TGTGCCAGCAGCCCTGGGACAGGGGGAACCTACAATGAGCAGTTCTTC